This T cell receptor (beta chain) is from a study of identical twins. TCRdb re-called the 5' RACE reads with MiXCR, one entry per CDR3 protein. The profile shows some 440,000 distinct CDR3 sequences, 20% to 25% of them singletons. In this sample, this clonotype turned up once. Antigen: not known. V lost 4 bases, J lost 4 bases, and 14 bases lay in between. Looked up from germline, CDR1 is DFQATT and CDR2 is SNEGSKA (reference sequence). The CDR3 runs 13 residues. Notes on the study in general: It was possible that invariant MAIT and iNKT cells partly confounded the zero-insertion analyses. Model-predicted out-of-frame TCR alpha sharing fell below observed values in monozygotic twins.

These data also formed part of another study, on T cells expressing NK-cell markers. In that study: Seven sequenced donors out of eight were HCMV-seropositive, one seronegative. As a fraction of CD8+ T cells, dominant NKG2C+ clonotypes reached about 1.0-8% in 5 or 6 donors.

The sequence was collected from a woman aged 18-30 years in good health. The chain joins TRBV20-1 to TRBJ2-7; D uncertain. Specimen: CD4+ T cells sorted from blood. The CDR3: CSAITAGSYEQYF. CDR3 coding DNA: TGCAGTGCTATAACAGCCGGTTCTTACGAGCAGTACTTC.